This T cell receptor beta chain was documented in a study of blood T cell repertoires in COVID-19 (dated by TCRdb to between 2020 and 2021). Background for the entire study: Samples covering the acute and convalescent phases of COVID-19 were provided by collaborators in the United States, Italy and Spain. The material from the prospective study consisted of cDNA or gDNA derived from T cells, B-cell-depleted T cells, or PBMCs. The repertoires were released in a freely available public database intended as a resource for research on the immune response to SARS-CoV-2. Subjects who had been exposed to COVID-19, were actively infected with it, or had recovered from it provided the deeply sampled blood TCRbeta repertoires that made up the dataset. Samples were obtained from the ongoing ImmuneRACE study (first 160 participants) and from some 1,300 subjects provided by 6 global collaborators. A de-identified subject ID, COVID-19 status, age in years and sex were almost always included in the sample metadata. HLA class I and class II types, where available, came from metadata supplied by the sample provider rather than from assay-based typing. What the work shows at the level of the full study, not this receptor alone: The amount of clinical and demographic metadata varied by source and participant and was provided uncurated.

This clone was seen once. Its antigen is still unknown. No much larger clone is present one base from it, and per-base qualities are unavailable. Germline trimming: 2 bases from V, 5 bases from J; junction bases outside gene matches: 6. CDR1 is given as MGHDK and CDR2 as SYGVNS, both from the germline V gene. There are 16 amino acids in the CDR3, from cysteine to phenylalanine inclusive. Solely the CDR3 DNA is kept, with 48 bases framed from the first base. Whole blood was collected in K2EDTA tubes by collaborating institutions according to the institutions' own protocols. For TCRbeta analysis, collaborators shipped samples as frozen whole blood, isolated PBMCs, or DNA extracted from either of those sample types. TCRbeta CDR3 regions were amplified from genomic DNA using the immunoSEQ Assay, a bias-controlled multiplex PCR. The paper's processing steps were these. Within the assay, amplification of reference gene primers was used to estimate how many nucleated cells each sample contained. To quantify the absolute abundance of each unique TCRbeta CDR3 rearrangement, sequence reads were collapsed and filtered. Productive Simpson clonality was computed per sample as the square root of Simpson's diversity index over productive rearrangements. This is the immuneACCESS table as TCRdb keeps it, with only in-frame sequences that have V and J called. A part of the clones is gone; compared with another copy, unresolved V genes explain less than half, and the rest is unexplained. D and trimming come from the DNA, and the V and J calls and clone size come from that table. The sample yields 270,000 or so clones; 85% were counted once. The ten biggest clones cover 13% of the sample.

Specimen: peripheral blood. The V and J segments used are TRBV25-1 and TRBJ2-1; 10 junctional bases match TRBD2. This receptor was obtained from a human donor in a cohort sampled during active COVID-19. Here is the DNA: TGTGCCAGCAGTGAAATAGCGGGAGGCCTCCACAATGAGCAGTTCTTC. It translates to CASSEIAGGLHNEQFF.